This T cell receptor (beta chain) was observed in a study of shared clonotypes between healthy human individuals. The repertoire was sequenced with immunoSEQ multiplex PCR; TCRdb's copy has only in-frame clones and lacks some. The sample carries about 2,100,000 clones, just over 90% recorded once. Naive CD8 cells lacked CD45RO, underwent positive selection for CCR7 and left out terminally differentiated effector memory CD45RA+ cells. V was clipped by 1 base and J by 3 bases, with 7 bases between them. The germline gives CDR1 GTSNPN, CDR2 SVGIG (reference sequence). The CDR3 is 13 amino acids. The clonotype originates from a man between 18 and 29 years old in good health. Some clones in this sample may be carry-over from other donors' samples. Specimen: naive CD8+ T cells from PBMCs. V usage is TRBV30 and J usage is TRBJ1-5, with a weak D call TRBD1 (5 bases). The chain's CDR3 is CAWSEQDNQPQHF. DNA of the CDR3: TGTGCCTGGAGTGAACAGGACAATCAGCCCCAGCATTTT. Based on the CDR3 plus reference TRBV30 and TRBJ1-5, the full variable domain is SQTIHQWPATLVQPVGSPLSLECTVEGTSNPNLYWYRQAAGRGLQLLFYSVGIGQISSEVPQNLSASRPQDRQFILSSKKLLLSDSGFYLCAWSEQDNQPQHFGDGTRLSIL.